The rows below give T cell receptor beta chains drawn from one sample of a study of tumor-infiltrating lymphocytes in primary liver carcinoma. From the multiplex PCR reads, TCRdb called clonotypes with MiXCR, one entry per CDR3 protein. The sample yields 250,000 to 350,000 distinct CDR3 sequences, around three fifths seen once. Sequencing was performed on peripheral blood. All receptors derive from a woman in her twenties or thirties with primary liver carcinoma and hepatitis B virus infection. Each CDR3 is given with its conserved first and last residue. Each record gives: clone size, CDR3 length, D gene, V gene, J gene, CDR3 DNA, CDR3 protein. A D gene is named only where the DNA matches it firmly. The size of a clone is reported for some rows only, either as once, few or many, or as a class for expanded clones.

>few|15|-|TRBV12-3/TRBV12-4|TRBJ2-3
TGTGCCAGCAGTTTATTAGCGGCTAGCAAAGATACGCAGTATTTT
CASSLLAASKDTQYF
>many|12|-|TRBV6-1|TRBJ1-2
TGTGCCAGTCAGGGGTCTAACTATGGCTACACCTTC
CASQGSNYGYTF
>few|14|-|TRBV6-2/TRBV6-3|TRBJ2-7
TGTGCCAGCATCGCGGACAGAAACCCCTACGAGCAGTACTTC
CASIADRNPYEQYF
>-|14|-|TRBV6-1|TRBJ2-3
TGTGCCAGCAGTGCTGTATGGCTTACAGATACGCAGTATTTT
CASSAVWLTDTQYF
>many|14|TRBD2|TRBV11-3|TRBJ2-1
TGTGCCGGCCGACTAGCGGTCTCCTACAATGAGCAGTTCTTC
CAGRLAVSYNEQFF
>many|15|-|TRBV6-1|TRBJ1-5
TGTGCCAGCAGCGCACAGGGTCTCAACAATCAGCCCCAGCATTTT
CASSAQGLNNQPQHF
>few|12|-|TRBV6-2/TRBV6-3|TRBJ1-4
TGTGCCAGCAGTTACGTCATGGGAAAACTGTTTTTT
CASSYVMGKLFF
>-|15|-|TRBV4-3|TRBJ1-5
TGTGCCAGTAGCCAAGGGTCCCACCCTAATCAGCCCCAGCATTTT
CASSQGSHPNQPQHF
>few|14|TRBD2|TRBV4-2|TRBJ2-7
TGTGCCAGCACCCCCGGGACTAGCTATTACGAGCAGTACTTC
CASTPGTSYYEQYF
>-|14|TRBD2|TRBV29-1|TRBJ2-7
TGCAGCGCAAAGACTGGCGGGAGTCTCAGCGAGCAGTACTTC
CSAKTGGSLSEQYF
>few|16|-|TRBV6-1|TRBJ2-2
TGTGCCAGCAGCGTGGGAGGGGGGCTGAACACCGGGGAGCTGTTTTTT
CASSVGGGLNTGELFF
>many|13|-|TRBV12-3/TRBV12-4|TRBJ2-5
TGTGCCAGCAGTAAGTCTCCTGCGGAGACCCAGTACTTC
CASSKSPAETQYF
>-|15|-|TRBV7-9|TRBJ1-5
TGTGCCAGCGGGAGTGGGACATTAAGCAATCAGCCCCAGCATTTT
CASGSGTLSNQPQHF
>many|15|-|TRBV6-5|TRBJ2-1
TGTGCCAGCAGTTACGGCACAGGGCAACACAATGAGCAGTTCTTC
CASSYGTGQHNEQFF
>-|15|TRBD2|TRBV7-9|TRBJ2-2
TGTGCCAGCAGCAGCCCGGGACTAGAAAGCGGGGAGCTGTTTTTT
CASSSPGLESGELFF
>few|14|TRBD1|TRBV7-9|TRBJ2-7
TGTGCCAGCAGCTTAGGAGGACAGGGAAAGAAGCAGTACTTC
CASSLGGQGKKQYF
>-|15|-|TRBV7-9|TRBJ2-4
TGTGCCAGCAGCTCCTTGTGGGGGGCAGAGGACATTCAGTACTTC
CASSSLWGAEDIQYF
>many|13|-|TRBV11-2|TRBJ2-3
TGTGCCAGCAGCTCCCGCGGGTCAGATACGCAGTATTTT
CASSSRGSDTQYF
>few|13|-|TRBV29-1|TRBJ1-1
TGCATCGTTGAGTACGGACGGAACACTGAAGCTTTCTTT
CIVEYGRNTEAFF
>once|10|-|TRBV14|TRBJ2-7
TGTGCCAACCTTAGGTACGAGCAGTACTTC
CANLRYEQYF
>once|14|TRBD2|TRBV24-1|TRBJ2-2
TGTGCCACCCAACTAGCGGGAGAGGTCGGGGAGCTGTTTTTT
CATQLAGEVGELFF
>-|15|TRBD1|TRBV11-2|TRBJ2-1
TGTGCCAGCAGTTTAGAGACAGGGGGCATAAGCAGGCAGTCCTTC
CASSLETGGISRQSF